The 27 T cell receptor beta chains given below trace back to one sample, sequenced in a study of T cells after posttransplantation cyclophosphamide. Clones were sequenced by immunoSEQ multiplex PCR, and TCRdb holds only the in-frame ones, with some missing. The sample holds roughly 42,000 clones, and no clone turns up only once. The sequencing input was PBMCs. These receptors all come from a woman aged 45-60 years in good health and a related stem cell transplant donor.

At least ten counts were recorded for this clone. DNA for the CDR3: TGTGCCAGCAGACAGGGTGTGGGTGAAAAACTGTTTTTT. It specifies CASRQGVGEKLFF. The chain employs TRBV2 and TRBJ1-4, with a weak D call TRBD1 (6 bases). V was cut by 6 bases and J by 7 bases, with 12 bases left in between. CDR1 and CDR2 from the germline V gene are SNHLY and FYNNEI. The CDR3 has 13 residues. Full variable domain (missing parts from reference TRBV2 and TRBJ1-4): EPEVTQTPSHQVTQMGQEVILRCVPISNHLYFYWYRQILGQKVEFLVSFYNNEISEKSEIFDDQFSVERPDGSNFTLKIRSTKLEDSAMYFCASRQGVGEKLFFGSGTQLSVL.

The sample holds many counts of this clone. The chain uses TRBV5-1 and TRBJ2-7; 11 positions match TRBD1. Germline CDR1 SGHRS, CDR2 YFSETQ. The CDR3 has 16 residues. V was pared by 5 bases and J by 1 base, with 8 bases of the junction left unmatched. The DNA for the CDR3 is TGCGCCAGCAGTCCGGTAGGGACAGGGGGTTCCTACGAGCAGTACTTC. It translates to CASSPVGTGGSYEQYF.

There are a few counts of this clone. V and J are TRBV18 and TRBJ1-4, with TRBD1 matching 8 bases. V shed 5 bases, J shed 2 bases, and the junction held 16 bases outside the gene matches. Germline V gene data show CDR1 as KGHSH and CDR2 as LQKENI. The CDR3 is 19 amino acids. This CDR3 is CASSLRTGGMGATNEKLFF. As DNA, the CDR3 is TGTGCCAGCTCATTGCGAACAGGGGGAATGGGTGCGACTAATGAAAAACTGTTTTTT.

This chain joins TRBV7-2 and TRBJ1-2; D is ambiguous. Trimming cost V 1 base and J 7 bases, with 16 bases left between them. The CDR3 runs to 15 residues. Germline values: CDR1 SGHTA, CDR2 FQGNSA. CDR3 protein: CASSLEKPREGGYTF. The CDR3 nucleotides read TGTGCCAGCAGCTTAGAGAAACCTAGGGAGGGTGGCTACACCTTC. Looking up the rest from reference TRBV7-2 and TRBJ1-2 gives the full variable domain: GAGVSQSPSNKVTEKGKDVELRCDPISGHTALYWYRQSLGQGLEFLIYFQGNSAPDKSGLPSDRFSAERTGGSVSTLTIQRTQQEDSAVYLCASSLEKPREGGYTFGSGTRLTVV.

In this sample, this clone turned up many times. The CDR3 region is CASVPERGPYNEQFF. CDR3 DNA sequence: TGTGCCAGTGTCCCCGAGCGGGGGCCTTACAATGAGCAGTTCTTC. This chain joins TRBV2 and TRBJ2-1; TRBD2 matches at 8 bases. The CDR3 consists of 15 residues. Germline CDR1 SNHLY, CDR2 FYNNEI. V lost 9 bases to trimming and J lost 4 bases; unmatched junction nucleotides: 11.

There are many counts of this clone. The rearrangement uses TRBV11-2 and TRBJ1-2; 9 bases fit TRBD1. Trimming took 0 bases from V and 3 from J; bases not matched to a gene: 5. The V gene's germline CDR1 is SGHAT and CDR2 FQNNGV. The CDR3 covers 16 residues. The CDR3: CASSLDGTGYDYGYTF. The CDR3 bases are TGTGCCAGCAGCTTAGATGGGACAGGGTACGACTATGGCTACACCTTC.

This clone was seen more than once but under ten times. This sequence joins TRBV5-1 and TRBJ2-3; 9 bases match TRBD1. Germline loops: CDR1 SGHRS, CDR2 YFSETQ. The V segment lost 2 bases and the J segment 0 bases; nucleotides outside the gene matches: 1. The CDR3 runs 15 residues. The CDR3 reads CASSLTGGSTDTQYF. The CDR3, as DNA: TGCGCCAGCAGCTTAACAGGGGGCAGCACAGATACGCAGTATTTT. Combining the CDR3 with reference TRBV5-1 and TRBJ2-3 gives the whole variable domain KAGVTQTPRYLIKTRGQQVTLSCSPISGHRSVSWYQQTPGQGLQFLFEYFSETQRNKGNFPGRFSGRQFSNSRSEMNVSTLELGDSALYLCASSLTGGSTDTQYFGPGTRLTVL.

This clone was seen many times. The rearrangement uses TRBV5-4 and TRBJ1-3, with D unclear. CDR3 length equals 14 residues. V lost 0 bases and J 4 bases, leaving 8 bases between the germline ends. The germline V gene encodes CDR1 SGHNT and CDR2 YYREEE (reference sequence). CDR3 loop: CASSLGLEGNTIYF. CDR3 nucleotide sequence: TGTGCCAGCAGCTTGGGGCTGGAGGGAAACACCATATATTTT.

This clone has at least ten counts. V is TRBV4-1 and J is TRBJ1-5; 7 bases are shared with TRBD1. In germline, CDR1 is MGHRA, CDR2 YSYEKL. CDR3 length: 16 amino acids. J gave up 6 bases and V 1 base, and 9 bases lay outside the gene matches. CDR3 amino acids: CASSQASGTETQPQHF. CDR3 nucleotide sequence: TGCGCCAGCAGCCAAGCCAGTGGGACAGAAACTCAGCCCCAGCATTTT.

This clone has at least ten counts. The chain has TRBV28 and TRBJ1-2; possible D gene TRBD1, 6 bases. This CDR3 has 11 amino acids. Per germline, CDR1 MDHEN and CDR2 SYDVKM. Deletions cut 6 bases from V and 8 bases from J, with 10 bases between. CDR3 nucleotides: TGTGCCAGCAGGTCGAGGGGGGGCTACACCTTC. It specifies CASRSRGGYTF.

This clone was found many times. CDR3 sequence: CASSQGQGREQYF. In nucleotides, the CDR3 is TGTGCCAGCAGTCAGGGACAGGGGAGGGAGCAGTACTTC. The chain carries TRBV2 and TRBJ2-7; 10 nucleotides line up with TRBD1. The CDR3 is made up of 13 amino acids. CDR1 is SNHLY and CDR2 is FYNNEI in the germline V gene. The V gene end was trimmed by 5 bases and the J gene end by 7 bases; junction bases not matched to a gene: 5.

The chain links TRBV6-1 to TRBJ2-5, with a tentative D call TRBD1 (5 bases). The closer fit of TRBJ2-7 to the DNA end suggests the J call may be wrong. The germline gives CDR1 MNHNS, CDR2 SASEGT. The CDR3 has 14 amino acids. The CDR3 sequence is CASSESYRSYEQYF. DNA of the CDR3: TGTGCCAGCAGTGAATCATACAGGTCCTACGAGCAGTACTTC.

This clone has ten or more counts. The chain is built from TRBV5-6 and TRBJ1-2; TRBD1 agrees at 7 bases. V lost 2 bases to trimming and J lost 10 bases; unmatched junction nucleotides: 14. The germline gives CDR1 SGHDT, CDR2 YYEEEE. The CDR3 runs to 15 residues. The CDR3: CASSLLGTDRDDYTF. The CDR3 DNA reads as TGTGCCAGCAGCTTACTCGGGACAGATCGCGATGACTACACCTTC. Full variable domain (outside the CDR3, taken from reference TRBV5-6 and TRBJ1-2): DAGVTQSPTHLIKTRGQQVTLRCSPKSGHDTVSWYQQALGQGPQFIFQYYEEEERQRGNFPDRFSGHQFPNYSSELNVNALLLGDSALYLCASSLLGTDRDDYTFGSGTRLTVV.

The table lists this clone with many counts. The chain uses TRBV19 and TRBJ1-1, with TRBD1 matching over 10 bases. CDR1 and CDR2 from the germline V gene are LNHDA and SQIVND (reference sequence). The CDR3 has 17 amino acids. J was trimmed by 0 bases and V by 9 bases; bases with no gene match: 13. In nucleotides, the CDR3 is TGTGCCAGCCTCTCCGGGACAGGGGACTTCATGAACACTGAAGCTTTCTTT. It translates to CASLSGTGDFMNTEAFF.

This clone was seen at least ten times. The genes are TRBV9 and TRBJ2-3, with TRBD1 matching 8 bases. Trimming took 4 bases from V and 4 from J; bases not matched to a gene: 5. Germline CDR1 and CDR2: SGDLS and YYNGEE. This CDR3 is 14 amino acids long. Written as DNA, the CDR3 is TGTGCCAGCAGCCCCCGGACAGGGTCAGATACGCAGTATTTT. This codes for CASSPRTGSDTQYF.

This clone showed up many times. The chain combines TRBV27 with TRBJ2-7; TRBD2 might be the D (6 bases). V was cut by 2 bases and J by 0 bases, with 11 bases left in between. The CDR3 consists of 15 residues. Germline CDR1 is MNHEY and CDR2 is SMNVEV (reference sequence). CDR3 DNA: TGTGCCAGCAGTTTACGAACGGGAGACTCCTACGAGCAGTACTTC. Translated: CASSLRTGDSYEQYF.

This clone was counted at least ten times. V and J are TRBV6-6 and TRBJ1-1, with TRBD1 identical over 8 bases. Germline loops: CDR1 MNHNY, CDR2 SVGAGI (reference sequence). The V and J ends lost 5 bases and 2 bases, in that order; junction bases with no gene match: 7. The CDR3 loop spans 15 amino acids. This CDR3 is CASSDRGPENTEAFF. In nucleotides, the CDR3 is TGTGCCAGCAGTGACAGGGGACCCGAAAACACTGAAGCTTTCTTT.

This clone showed up many times. The genes are TRBV7-9 and TRBJ2-7, with 10 positions matching TRBD1. Germline trimming cut 5 bases from V and 2 bases from J; bases unmatched to any gene: 3. The germline V gene encodes CDR1 SEHNR and CDR2 FQNEAQ (reference sequence). The CDR3 is 14 residues long. CDR3 residues: CASSLGQGAYEQYF. CDR3 sequence (DNA): TGTGCCAGCAGCCTCGGACAGGGGGCCTACGAGCAGTACTTC.

This clone has ten or more counts. The chain carries TRBV5-1 and TRBJ1-1; 11 bases are a match to TRBD1. Germline CDR1 and CDR2: SGHRS and YFSETQ. V lost 6 bases to trimming and J lost 3 bases; unmatched junction nucleotides: 7. This CDR3 is built from 15 residues. CDR3 in amino acids: CASTPGQGGDTEAFF. The CDR3 nucleotides are TGCGCCAGCACCCCGGGACAGGGGGGAGACACTGAAGCTTTCTTT.

This clone was counted between two and nine times. This sequence may be a read error, since a much larger clone differs from it by one base. The sample contains more than one DNA sequence encoding this CDR3. The CDR3, as DNA: TGCGCCAGCAGCCCTACAGGGAACACTGAAGCTTTCTTT. It is translated as CASSPTGNTEAFF. The chain links TRBV9 to TRBJ1-1, with D perhaps TRBD1 (5 bases). CDR1 is SGDLS, CDR2 YYNGEE, per germline. The CDR3 runs to 13 residues.

Written as DNA, the CDR3 is TGTGCCAGCAGCCGACCTCTGGAGGAAGCTTTCTTT. Protein sequence: CASSRPLEEAFF. This chain links TRBV6-1 with TRBJ1-1, with D hard to call. V lost 6 bases and J 8 bases, leaving 13 bases between the germline ends. The CDR3 spans 12 residues. Germline V gene data show CDR1 as MNHNS and CDR2 as SASEGT.

In its sample, this clone was seen many times. The V call is TRBV10-3, the J call TRBJ2-5, with D perhaps TRBD1 (5 bases). The CDR3 length is 15 residues. Germline V gene sequence: CDR1 ENHRY, CDR2 SYGVKD. The V end lost 2 bases, the J end lost 3 bases, and 13 bases lay between the germline ends. The CDR3 nucleotides read TGTGCCATCAGTGAGGGCAGGGCCTGGGAAGAGACCCAGTACTTC. Encoded protein: CAISEGRAWEETQYF.

The table lists this clone with many counts. The rearrangement links TRBV6-1 to TRBJ2-7; TRBD1 is a possible D gene (6 bases). Trimming pared 10 bases from V and 1 base from J, leaving 14 bases between. Germline CDR1 reads MNHNS; CDR2 reads SASEGT. The CDR3 runs to 13 residues. Here the CDR3 DNA reads TGTGCCACCGCCTCGGGACATTCCTACGAGCAGTACTTC. Translation gives CATASGHSYEQYF.

This clone was seen more than once but under ten times. V usage is TRBV6-5 and J usage is TRBJ2-7; maybe TRBD1 (6 bases). Trimming removed 2 bases at V and 2 bases at J, with 10 bases between. The germline CDR1 and CDR2 sequences are MNHEY and SVGAGI. The CDR3 is 14 amino acids. CDR3 residues: CASSYNREPYEQYF. The CDR3, as DNA: TGTGCCAGCAGTTACAACAGGGAACCCTACGAGCAGTACTTC.

Many counts were recorded for this clone. The chain recombines TRBV7-3 with TRBJ2-7; 8 bases match TRBD1. Germline loops: CDR1 SGHTA, CDR2 FQGTGA. Losses at the gene ends were 3 bases for V and 3 bases for J; bases not matched to a gene: 7. CDR3 size: 15 residues. The CDR3 region is CASSFDGTGGYEQYF. CDR3 bases: TGTGCCAGCAGCTTCGACGGGACAGGAGGCTACGAGCAGTACTTC.

This clone was observed many times. The gene calls are TRBV5-4 and TRBJ1-6; weak D call: TRBD1 (6 bases). V lost 0 bases to trimming and J lost 7 bases, with 11 bases between them. Germline-derived CDR1 and CDR2 are SGHNT and YYREEE (reference sequence). CDR3 length equals 15 residues. The DNA of the CDR3 is TGTGCCAGCAGCTTGGGGGCGGGGGGCAATTCACCCCTCCACTTT. Protein sequence: CASSLGAGGNSPLHF. Full variable domain (missing parts from reference TRBV5-4 and TRBJ1-6): ETGVTQSPTHLIKTRGQQVTLRCSSQSGHNTVSWYQQALGQGPQFIFQYYREEENGRGNFPPRFSGLQFPNYSSELNVNALELDDSALYLCASSLGAGGNSPLHFGNGTRLTVT.

This clone was seen ten or more times. The chain joins TRBV5-6 to TRBJ1-3, with D perhaps TRBD1 (5 bases). The CDR3 length is 16 residues. The germline gives CDR1 SGHDT, CDR2 YYEEEE. Trimming took off 6 bases at V and 2 bases at J, with 18 bases between the two ends. CDR3 sequence: CASTTASGFTGNTIYF. CDR3 in DNA: TGTGCCAGCACCACAGCTTCAGGGTTCACTGGAAACACCATATATTTT.